This TCR beta chain was profiled in a study of shared clonotypes between healthy human individuals. Study-wide points: Naive CD4 clonotypes were shared across a handful of donors at about 5%. Sequencing depth was expected to influence donor clonotype sharing.

Naive CD8 isolation took CD45RO-negative cells positively selected for CCR7 and excluded terminally differentiated effector memory CD45RA+ cells. Produced via immunoSEQ multiplex PCR; TCRdb's table is partial and in-frame only. The data show about 2.1 million clones, with 90% to 95% seen just once and about 1.7% held by the top ten. A remark on this clone: Its antigen is still unknown.

The CDR3 consists of 13 residues. Germline V gene sequence: CDR1 SGHVS, CDR2 FQNEAQ. V was cut by 3 bases and J by 6 bases, with 11 bases left in between. The genes are TRBV7-8 and TRBJ1-1; TRBD1 might be the D (5 bases). The clonotype comes from a man aged 18 to 30 in good health. Some clones in this sample may be carry-over from other donors' samples. Sequencing used naive CD8+ T cells from PBMCs. The CDR3 sequence is CASSLGVGPEAFF. The CDR3, as DNA: TGTGCCAGCAGCTTGGGGGTTGGGCCTGAAGCTTTCTTT.